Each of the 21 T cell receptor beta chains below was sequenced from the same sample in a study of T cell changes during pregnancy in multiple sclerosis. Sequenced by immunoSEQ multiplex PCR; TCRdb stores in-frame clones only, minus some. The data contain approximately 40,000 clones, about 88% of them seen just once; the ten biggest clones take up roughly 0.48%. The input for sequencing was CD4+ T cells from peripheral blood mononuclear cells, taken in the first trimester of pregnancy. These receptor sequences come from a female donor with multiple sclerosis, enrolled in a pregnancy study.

The CDR3: CASSYSRSDTQYF. The CDR3, as DNA: TGTGCCAGCAGTTACTCTCGGTCAGATACGCAGTATTTT. The rearrangement uses TRBV6-6 and TRBJ2-3, with D unclear. This CDR3 spans 13 amino acids. V was trimmed by 0 bases and J by 4 bases, leaving 5 bases between them. Germline lookup yields CDR1 MNHNY and CDR2 SVGAGI (reference sequence).

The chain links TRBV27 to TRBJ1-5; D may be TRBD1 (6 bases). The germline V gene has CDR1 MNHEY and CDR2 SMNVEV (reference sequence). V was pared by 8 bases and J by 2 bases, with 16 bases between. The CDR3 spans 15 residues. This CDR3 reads CASCDRGAGNQPQHF. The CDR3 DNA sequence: TGTGCCAGCTGTGACCGGGGGGCGGGCAATCAGCCCCAGCATTTT.

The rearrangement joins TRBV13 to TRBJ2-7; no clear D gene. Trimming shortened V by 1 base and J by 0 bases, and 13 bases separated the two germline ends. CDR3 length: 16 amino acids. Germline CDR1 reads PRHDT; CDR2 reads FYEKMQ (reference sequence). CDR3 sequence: CASSLVGQRSSYEQYF. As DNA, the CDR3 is TGTGCCAGCAGCTTAGTCGGCCAAAGGAGCTCCTACGAGCAGTACTTC.

In nucleotides, the CDR3 is TGCGCCAGCAGTGAGTCTGGGGGGGATTATGGCTACACCTTC. Translated, it gives CASSESGGDYGYTF. The chain links TRBV10-2 to TRBJ1-2; D perhaps matches TRBD1 (5 bases). Germline V gives CDR1 WSHSY, CDR2 SAAADI. The CDR3 totals 14 residues. Trimming left V 0 bases short and J 5 bases short, with 10 bases between.

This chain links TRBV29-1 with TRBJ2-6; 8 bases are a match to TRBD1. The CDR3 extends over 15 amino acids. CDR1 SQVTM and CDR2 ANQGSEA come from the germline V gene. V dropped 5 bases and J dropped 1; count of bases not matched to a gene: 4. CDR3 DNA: TGCAGCGTTAGGACAGGGACATCTGGGGCCAACGTCCTGACTTTC. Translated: CSVRTGTSGANVLTF.

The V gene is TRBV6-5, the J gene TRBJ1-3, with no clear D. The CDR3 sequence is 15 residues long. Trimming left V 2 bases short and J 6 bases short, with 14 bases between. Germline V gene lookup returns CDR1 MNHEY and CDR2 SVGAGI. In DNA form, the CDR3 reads TGTGCCAGCAGTTACACCCGAACAGAATCAAACACCATATATTTT. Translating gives CASSYTRTESNTIYF.

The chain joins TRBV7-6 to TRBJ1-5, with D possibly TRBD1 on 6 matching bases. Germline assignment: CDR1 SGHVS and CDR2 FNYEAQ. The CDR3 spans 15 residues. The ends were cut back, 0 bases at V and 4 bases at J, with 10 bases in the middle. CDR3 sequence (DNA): TGTGCCAGCAGCTTAGCTACAGGGCTTAATCAGCCCCAGCATTTT. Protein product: CASSLATGLNQPQHF.

Written as DNA, the CDR3 is TGTGCCAGCAGCTTGAGACTAGCGGGAGGGAACAATGAGCAGTTCTTC. This gives the protein CASSLRLAGGNNEQFF. The V gene is TRBV11-3, the J gene TRBJ2-1; 14 nucleotides match TRBD2. With 3 bases clipped from V and 5 bases from J, the junction kept 3 bases outside the gene matches. Germline CDR1 reads SGHNT; CDR2 reads YENEEA. The CDR3 extends over 16 amino acids.

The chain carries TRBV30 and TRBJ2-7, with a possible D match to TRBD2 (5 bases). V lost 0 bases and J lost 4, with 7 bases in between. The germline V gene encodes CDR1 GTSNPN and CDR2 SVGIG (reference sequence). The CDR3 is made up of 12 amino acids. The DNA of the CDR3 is TGTGCCTGGAGTGTACTAGGTTACGAGCAGTACTTC. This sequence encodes CAWSVLGYEQYF. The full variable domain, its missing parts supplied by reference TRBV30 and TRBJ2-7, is SQTIHQWPATLVQPVGSPLSLECTVEGTSNPNLYWYRQAAGRGLQLLFYSVGIGQISSEVPQNLSASRPQDRQFILSSKKLLLSDSGFYLCAWSVLGYEQYFGPGTRLTVT.

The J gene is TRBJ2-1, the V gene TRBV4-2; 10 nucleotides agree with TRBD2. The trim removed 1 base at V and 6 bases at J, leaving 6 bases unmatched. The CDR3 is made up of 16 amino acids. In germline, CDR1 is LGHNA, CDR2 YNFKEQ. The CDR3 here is CASSQGRASGSNEQFF. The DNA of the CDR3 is TGTGCCAGCAGCCAAGGGAGGGCTAGCGGGAGCAATGAGCAGTTCTTC.

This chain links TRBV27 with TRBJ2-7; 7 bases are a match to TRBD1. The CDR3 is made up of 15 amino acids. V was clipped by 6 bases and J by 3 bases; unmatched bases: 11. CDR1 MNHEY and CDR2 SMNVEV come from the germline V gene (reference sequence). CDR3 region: CASRSRPGQYYEQYF. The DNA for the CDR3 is TGTGCCAGCAGGTCCCGACCGGGACAGTACTACGAGCAGTACTTC.

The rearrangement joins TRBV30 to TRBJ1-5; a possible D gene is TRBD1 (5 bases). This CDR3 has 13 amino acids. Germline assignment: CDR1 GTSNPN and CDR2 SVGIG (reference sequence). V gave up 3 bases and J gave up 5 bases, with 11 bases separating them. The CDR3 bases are TGTGCCTGGAGCGCCAGGGAGGATCAGCCCCAGCATTTT. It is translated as CAWSAREDQPQHF.

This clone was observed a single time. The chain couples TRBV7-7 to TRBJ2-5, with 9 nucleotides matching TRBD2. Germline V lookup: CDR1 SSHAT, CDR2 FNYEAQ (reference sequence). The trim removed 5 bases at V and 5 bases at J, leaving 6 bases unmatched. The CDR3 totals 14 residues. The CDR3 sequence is CASSQGTSWETQYF. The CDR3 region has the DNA TGTGCCAGCAGCCAGGGGACTAGCTGGGAGACCCAGTACTTC.

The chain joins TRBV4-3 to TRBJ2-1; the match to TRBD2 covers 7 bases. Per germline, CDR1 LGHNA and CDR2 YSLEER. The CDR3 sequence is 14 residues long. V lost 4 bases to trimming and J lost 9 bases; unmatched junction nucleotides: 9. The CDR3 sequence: CASSPVGLGSEQFF. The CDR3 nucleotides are TGCGCCAGCAGCCCCGTTGGACTAGGCAGTGAGCAGTTCTTC.

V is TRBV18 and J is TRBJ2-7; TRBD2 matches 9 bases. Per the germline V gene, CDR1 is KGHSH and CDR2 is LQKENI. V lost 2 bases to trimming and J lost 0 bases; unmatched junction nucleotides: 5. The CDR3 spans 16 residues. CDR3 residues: CASSPLELAGSYEQYF. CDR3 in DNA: TGTGCCAGCTCACCATTAGAACTAGCGGGCTCCTACGAGCAGTACTTC.

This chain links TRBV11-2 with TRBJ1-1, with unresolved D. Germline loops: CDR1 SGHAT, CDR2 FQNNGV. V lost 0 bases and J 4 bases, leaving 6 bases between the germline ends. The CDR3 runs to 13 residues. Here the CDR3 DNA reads TGTGCCAGCAGCTTAGATGGGAGCACTGAAGCTTTCTTT. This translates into CASSLDGSTEAFF.

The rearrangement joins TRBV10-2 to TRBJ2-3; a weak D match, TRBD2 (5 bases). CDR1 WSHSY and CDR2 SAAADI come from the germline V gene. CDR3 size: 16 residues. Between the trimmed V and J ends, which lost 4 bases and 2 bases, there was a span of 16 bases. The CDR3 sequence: CASSALATTSTDTQYF. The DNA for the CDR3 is TGCGCCAGCAGTGCCTTGGCGACTACTTCCACAGATACGCAGTATTTT.

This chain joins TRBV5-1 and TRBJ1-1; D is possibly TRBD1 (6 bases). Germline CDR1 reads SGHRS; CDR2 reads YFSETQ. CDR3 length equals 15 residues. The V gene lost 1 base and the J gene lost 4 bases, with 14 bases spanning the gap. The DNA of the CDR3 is TGCGCCAGCAGCTTGTTAGGCGGGGGCGTCACTGAAGCTTTCTTT. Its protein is CASSLLGGGVTEAFF. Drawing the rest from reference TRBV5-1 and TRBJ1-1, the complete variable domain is KAGVTQTPRYLIKTRGQQVTLSCSPISGHRSVSWYQQTPGQGLQFLFEYFSETQRNKGNFPGRFSGRQFSNSRSEMNVSTLELGDSALYLCASSLLGGGVTEAFFGQGTRLTVV.

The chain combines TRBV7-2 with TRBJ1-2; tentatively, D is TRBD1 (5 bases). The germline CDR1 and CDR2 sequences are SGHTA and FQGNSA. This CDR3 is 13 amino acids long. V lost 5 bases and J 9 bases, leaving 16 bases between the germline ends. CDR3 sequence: CASSLPPGLRYTF. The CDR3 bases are TGTGCCAGCAGCCTCCCTCCAGGGTTGCGCTACACCTTC.

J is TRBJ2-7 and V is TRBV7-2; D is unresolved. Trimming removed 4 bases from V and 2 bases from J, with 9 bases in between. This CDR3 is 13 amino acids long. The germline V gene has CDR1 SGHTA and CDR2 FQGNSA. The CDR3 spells CASSSAAPYEQYF. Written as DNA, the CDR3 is TGTGCCAGCAGCTCTGCGGCTCCCTACGAGCAGTACTTC. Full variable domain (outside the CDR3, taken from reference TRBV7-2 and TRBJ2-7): GAGVSQSPSNKVTEKGKDVELRCDPISGHTALYWYRQSLGQGLEFLIYFQGNSAPDKSGLPSDRFSAERTGGSVSTLTIQRTQQEDSAVYLCASSSAAPYEQYFGPGTRLTVT.

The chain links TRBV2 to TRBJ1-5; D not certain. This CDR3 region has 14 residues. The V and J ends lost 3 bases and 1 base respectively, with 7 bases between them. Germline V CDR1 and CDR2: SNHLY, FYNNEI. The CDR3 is CASSDYRSNQPQHF. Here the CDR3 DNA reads TGTGCCAGCAGTGATTATCGGAGCAATCAGCCCCAGCATTTT.